A single sample is the source of the 8 T cell receptor beta chains below, sequenced in a study of blood T cells in healthy people across ages. The use of a sample-barcoded 5' primer and a J-beta primer mix characterized a second PCR of roughly 6 to 11 cycles. MiXCR, applied by TCRdb to the 5' RACE reads, yields one record per CDR3 protein. The sample carries some 1.8 million distinct CDR3 sequences, about two fifths recorded once. Input material: blood. All receptors derive from a human donor in good health.

This chain joins TRBV29-1 and TRBJ1-1, with D tentatively TRBD1 (6 bases). Germline CDR1 SQVTM, CDR2 ANQGSEA. CDR3 length: 15 amino acids. V was clipped by 6 bases and J by 4 bases, with 21 bases between them. DNA of the CDR3: TGCAGCGTGACAGGCCCTCTCTTCGGGGGCACTGAAGCTTTCTTT. Its protein is CSVTGPLFGGTEAFF.

The chain carries TRBV7-2 and TRBJ1-4; 7 positions agree with TRBD1. This CDR3 region has 18 residues. Germline CDR1 and CDR2: SGHTA and FQGNSA. The ends lost 5 bases at V and 5 bases at J; junction bases unmatched: 17. This CDR3 reads CASSEGRDSALANEKLFF. In DNA form, the CDR3 reads TGTGCCAGCAGCGAAGGCCGGGACAGCGCCTTAGCCAATGAAAAACTGTTTTTT.

The chain recombines TRBV18 with TRBJ2-3; TRBD1 agrees at 10 bases. This CDR3 has 19 residues. Germline V gives CDR1 KGHSH, CDR2 LQKENI. J was trimmed by 2 bases and V by 2 bases; bases with no gene match: 13. DNA for the CDR3: TGTGCCAGCTCACCAGGGCGACGGGACAGGGGAATTTCCACAGATACGCAGTATTTT. This sequence encodes CASSPGRRDRGISTDTQYF.

The chain carries TRBV20-1 and TRBJ2-1, with D perhaps matching TRBD1 or TRBD2 (6 bases each). There are 13 residues in the CDR3. The germline V gene has CDR1 DFQATT and CDR2 SNEGSKA (reference sequence). Trimming left V 6 bases short and J 2 bases short, with 11 bases between. The CDR3 region has the DNA TGCAGTGCGGGGGGCCCTCCCTACAATGAGCAGTTCTTC. Translated: CSAGGPPYNEQFF.

This clonotype was observed a handful of times. The chain uses TRBV29-1 and TRBJ1-4, with 9 bases identical to TRBD1. CDR3 size: 13 residues. The germline V gene encodes CDR1 SQVTM and CDR2 ANQGSEA. Germline trimming cut 6 bases from V and 7 bases from J; bases unmatched to any gene: 6. CDR3 sequence: CSVPGQGGEKLFF. The CDR3 coding sequence is TGCAGCGTCCCGGGACAGGGAGGTGAAAAACTGTTTTTT.

V and J are TRBV5-1 and TRBJ1-1; 9 nucleotides line up with TRBD1. The CDR3 is 17 amino acids. With V trimmed by 0 bases and J by 5 bases, 11 bases remained unmatched. CDR1 and CDR2 (germline): SGHRS, YFSETQ. This chain's CDR3 is CASSLGDRVVKKTEAFF. The CDR3 nucleotides are TGCGCCAGCAGCTTGGGGGACAGGGTGGTGAAGAAAACTGAAGCTTTCTTT.

This rearrangement joins TRBV25-1 to TRBJ2-7, with D possibly being TRBD2 (5 bases). The V gene's germline CDR1 is MGHDK and CDR2 SYGVNS. The CDR3 spans 18 residues. With 3 bases removed from V and 7 bases from J, the gap between germline ends came to 28 bases. CDR3 nucleotide sequence: TGTGCCAGCAGTGACAGCCGAGGAGTCGGGGAGATGTACAATGAGCAGTACTTC. Translated, it gives CASSDSRGVGEMYNEQYF.

This chain links TRBV20-1 with TRBJ1-3; D uncertain. Germline lookup yields CDR1 DFQATT and CDR2 SNEGSKA (reference sequence). CDR3 size: 12 residues. Trimming cost V 6 bases and J 1 base, with 7 bases left between them. CDR3 in amino acids: CSAAGSGNTIYF. The CDR3 bases are TGCAGTGCCGCGGGATCTGGAAACACCATATATTTT.